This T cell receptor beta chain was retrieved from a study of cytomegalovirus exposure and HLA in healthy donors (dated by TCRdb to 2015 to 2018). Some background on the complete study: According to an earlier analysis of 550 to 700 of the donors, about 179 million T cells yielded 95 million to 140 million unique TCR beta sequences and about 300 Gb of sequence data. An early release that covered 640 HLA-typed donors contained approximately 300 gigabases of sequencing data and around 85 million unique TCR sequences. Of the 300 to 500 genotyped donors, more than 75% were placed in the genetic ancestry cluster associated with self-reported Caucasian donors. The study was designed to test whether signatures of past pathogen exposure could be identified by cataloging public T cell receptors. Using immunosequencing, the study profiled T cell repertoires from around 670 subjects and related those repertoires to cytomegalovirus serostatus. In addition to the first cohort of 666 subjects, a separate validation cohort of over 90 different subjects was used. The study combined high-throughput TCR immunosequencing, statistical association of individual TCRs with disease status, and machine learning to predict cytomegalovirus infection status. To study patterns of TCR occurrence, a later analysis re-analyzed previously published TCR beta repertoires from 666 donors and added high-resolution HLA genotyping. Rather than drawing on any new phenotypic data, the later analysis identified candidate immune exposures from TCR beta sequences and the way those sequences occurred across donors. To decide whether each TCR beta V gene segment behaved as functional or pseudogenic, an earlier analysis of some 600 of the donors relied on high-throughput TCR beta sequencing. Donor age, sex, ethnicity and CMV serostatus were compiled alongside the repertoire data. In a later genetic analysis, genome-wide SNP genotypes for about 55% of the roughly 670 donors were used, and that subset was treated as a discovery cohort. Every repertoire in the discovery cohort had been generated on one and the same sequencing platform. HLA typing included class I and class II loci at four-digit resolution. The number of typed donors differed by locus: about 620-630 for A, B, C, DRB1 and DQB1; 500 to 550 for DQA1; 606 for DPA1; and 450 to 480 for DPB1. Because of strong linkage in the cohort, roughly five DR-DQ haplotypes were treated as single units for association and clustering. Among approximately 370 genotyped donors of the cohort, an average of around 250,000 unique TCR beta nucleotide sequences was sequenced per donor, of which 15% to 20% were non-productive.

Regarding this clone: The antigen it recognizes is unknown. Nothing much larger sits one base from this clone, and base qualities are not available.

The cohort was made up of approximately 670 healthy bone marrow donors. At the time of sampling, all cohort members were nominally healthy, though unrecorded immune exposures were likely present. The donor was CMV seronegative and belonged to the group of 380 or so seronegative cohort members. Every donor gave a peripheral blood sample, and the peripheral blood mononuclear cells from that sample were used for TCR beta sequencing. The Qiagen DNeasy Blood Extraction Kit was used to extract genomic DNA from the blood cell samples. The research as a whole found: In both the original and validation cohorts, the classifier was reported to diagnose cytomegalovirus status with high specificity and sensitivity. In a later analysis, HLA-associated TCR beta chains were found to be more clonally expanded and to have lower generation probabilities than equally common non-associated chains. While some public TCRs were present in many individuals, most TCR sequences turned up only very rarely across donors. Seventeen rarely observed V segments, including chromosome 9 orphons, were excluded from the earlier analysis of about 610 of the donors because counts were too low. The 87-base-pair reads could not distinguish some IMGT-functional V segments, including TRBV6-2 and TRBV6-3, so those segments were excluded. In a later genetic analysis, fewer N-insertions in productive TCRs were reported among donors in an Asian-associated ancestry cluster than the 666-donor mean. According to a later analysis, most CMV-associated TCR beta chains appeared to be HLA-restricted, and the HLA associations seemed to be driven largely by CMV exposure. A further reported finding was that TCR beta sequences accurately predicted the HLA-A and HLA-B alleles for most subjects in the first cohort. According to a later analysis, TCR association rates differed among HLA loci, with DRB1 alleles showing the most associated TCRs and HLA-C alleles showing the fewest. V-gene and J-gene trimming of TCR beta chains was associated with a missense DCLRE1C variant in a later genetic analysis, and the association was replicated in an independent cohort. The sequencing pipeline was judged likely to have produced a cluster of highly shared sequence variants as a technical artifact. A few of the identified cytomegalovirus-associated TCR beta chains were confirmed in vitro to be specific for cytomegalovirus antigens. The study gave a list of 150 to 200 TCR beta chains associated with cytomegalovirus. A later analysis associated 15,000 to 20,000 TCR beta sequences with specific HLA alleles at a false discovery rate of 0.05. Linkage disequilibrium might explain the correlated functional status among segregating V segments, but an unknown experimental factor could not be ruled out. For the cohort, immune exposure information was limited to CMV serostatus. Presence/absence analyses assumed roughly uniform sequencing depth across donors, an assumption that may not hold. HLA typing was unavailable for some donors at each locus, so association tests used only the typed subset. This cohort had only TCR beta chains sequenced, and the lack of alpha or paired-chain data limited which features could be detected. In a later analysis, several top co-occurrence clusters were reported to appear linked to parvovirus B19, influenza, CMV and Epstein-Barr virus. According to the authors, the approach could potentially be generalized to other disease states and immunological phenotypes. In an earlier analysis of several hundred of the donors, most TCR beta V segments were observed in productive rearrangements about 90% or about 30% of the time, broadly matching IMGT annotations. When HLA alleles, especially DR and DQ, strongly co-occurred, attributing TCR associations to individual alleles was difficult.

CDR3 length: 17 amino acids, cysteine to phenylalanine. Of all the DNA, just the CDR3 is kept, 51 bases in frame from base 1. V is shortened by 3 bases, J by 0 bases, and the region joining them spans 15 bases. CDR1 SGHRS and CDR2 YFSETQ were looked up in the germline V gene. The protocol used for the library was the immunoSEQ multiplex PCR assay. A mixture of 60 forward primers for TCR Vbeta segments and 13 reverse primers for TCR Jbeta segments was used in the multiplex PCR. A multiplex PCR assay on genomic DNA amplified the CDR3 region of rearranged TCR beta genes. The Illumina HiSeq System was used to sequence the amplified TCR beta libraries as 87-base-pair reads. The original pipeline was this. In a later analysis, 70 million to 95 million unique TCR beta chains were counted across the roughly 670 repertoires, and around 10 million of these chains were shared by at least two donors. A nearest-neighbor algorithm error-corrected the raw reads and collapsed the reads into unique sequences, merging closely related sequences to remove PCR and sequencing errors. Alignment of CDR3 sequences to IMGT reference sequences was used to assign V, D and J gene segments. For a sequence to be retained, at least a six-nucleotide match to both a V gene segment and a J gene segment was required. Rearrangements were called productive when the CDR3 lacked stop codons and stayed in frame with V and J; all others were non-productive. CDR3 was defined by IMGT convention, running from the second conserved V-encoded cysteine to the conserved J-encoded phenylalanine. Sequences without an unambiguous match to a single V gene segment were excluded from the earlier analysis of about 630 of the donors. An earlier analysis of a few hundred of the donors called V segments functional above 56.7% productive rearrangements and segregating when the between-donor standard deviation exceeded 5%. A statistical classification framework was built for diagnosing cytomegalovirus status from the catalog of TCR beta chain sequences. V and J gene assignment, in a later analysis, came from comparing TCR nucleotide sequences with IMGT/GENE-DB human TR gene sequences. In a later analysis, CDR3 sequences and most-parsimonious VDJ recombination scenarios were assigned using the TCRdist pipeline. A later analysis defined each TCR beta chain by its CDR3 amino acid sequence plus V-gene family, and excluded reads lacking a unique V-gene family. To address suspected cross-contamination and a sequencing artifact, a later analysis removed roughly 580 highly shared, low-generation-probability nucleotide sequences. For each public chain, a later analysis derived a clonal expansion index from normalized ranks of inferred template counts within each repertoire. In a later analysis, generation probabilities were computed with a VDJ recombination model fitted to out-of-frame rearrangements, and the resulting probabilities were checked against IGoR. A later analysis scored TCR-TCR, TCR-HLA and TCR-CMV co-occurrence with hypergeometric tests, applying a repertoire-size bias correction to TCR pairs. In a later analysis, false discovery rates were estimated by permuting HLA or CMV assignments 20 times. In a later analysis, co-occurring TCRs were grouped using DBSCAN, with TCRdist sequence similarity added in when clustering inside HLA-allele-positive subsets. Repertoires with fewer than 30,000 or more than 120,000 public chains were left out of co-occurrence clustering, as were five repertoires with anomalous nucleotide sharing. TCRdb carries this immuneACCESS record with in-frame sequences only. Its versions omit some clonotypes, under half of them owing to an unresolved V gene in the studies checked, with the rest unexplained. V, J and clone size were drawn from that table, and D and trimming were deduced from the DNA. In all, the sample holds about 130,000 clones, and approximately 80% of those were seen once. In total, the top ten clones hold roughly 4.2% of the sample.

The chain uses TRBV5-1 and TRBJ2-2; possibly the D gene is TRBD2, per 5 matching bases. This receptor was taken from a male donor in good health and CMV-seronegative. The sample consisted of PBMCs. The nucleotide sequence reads TGCGCCAGCAGCTCCCCTGGACTCCTAACGAACACCGGGGAGCTGTTTTTT. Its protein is CASSSPGLLTNTGELFF.